This paragraph reports one T cell receptor (beta chain). Its antigen is unidentified. The data belong to a study of T-cell memory formation after mild COVID-19. Looking at the study overall: TCR clusters were mostly confined to one donor each. General observations from the study: Clones contracting across day 15 to 85 had a balanced CD4/CD8 profile; later expanding clones leaned CD4+.

Via MiXCR, TCRdb re-called the 5' RACE reads, giving one row per CDR3 protein. The sample lists about 310,000 distinct CDR3 sequences, roughly 15% seen once, with over 20% in the top ten. J was trimmed by 5 bases and V by 2 bases; bases with no gene match: 8. Per the germline V gene, CDR1 is SGHRS and CDR2 is YFSETQ. This CDR3 has 15 amino acids. The sequencing sample was made of PBMCs or a T cell subset sorted from them (not recorded which). V gene TRBV5-1 combines with J gene TRBJ2-5; 8 bases match TRBD1. This receptor was identified in a man between 18 and 29 years old who had mild COVID-19 (a few samples of this study predate the infection). Cell type and time point are not known. CDR3: CASSFGRRTGETQYF. DNA of the CDR3: TGCGCCAGCAGCTTTGGCAGGAGGACAGGGGAGACCCAGTACTTC.